The TCR beta chain described here comes from a study of T cells after yellow fever vaccination. MiXCR, run by TCRdb on the 5' RACE reads, gives a single entry per CDR3 protein. The sample has some 350,000 distinct CDR3 sequences, around 6.5% seen once. The germline V and J ends were trimmed by 0 bases and 2 bases, with 10 bases remaining between them. This CDR3 has 15 residues. Germline-derived CDR1 and CDR2 are KGHDR and SFDVKD. The receptor was isolated from a man aged 25 to 45 who received the YFV17D yellow fever vaccine. Sequencing used PBMCs, obtained 5 days after the yellow fever booster vaccination. V usage is TRBV24-1 and J usage is TRBJ2-7; the D gene is possibly TRBD1 (5 bases). The CDR3 sequence is CATSDLVQGTYEQYF. CDR3 nucleotide sequence: TGTGCCACCAGTGATTTGGTCCAGGGAACCTACGAGCAGTACTTC.